This T cell receptor beta chain was found in a study of technical replicates of blood from a few donors. The assay was immunoSEQ multiplex PCR, and TCRdb's table has in-frame clones only and misses some. The sample consists of 70,000 to 95,000 clones, approximately 97% of them appearing once. There are 13 residues in the CDR3. Germline V gives CDR1 SGHRS, CDR2 YFSETQ. After removal of 2 bases from V and 8 bases from J, the junction contained 1 base not matched to a gene. Sample: T cells isolated from PBMCs. The source is a human donor in good health. The genes are TRBV5-1 and TRBJ2-3; 11 nucleotides align to TRBD2. The CDR3 DNA reads as TGCGCCAGCAGCTTCCTAGCGGGAGGTACGCAGTATTTT. This translates into CASSFLAGGTQYF.